A single sample gave rise to the 25 T cell receptor beta chains below, sequenced in a study of shared clonotypes between healthy human individuals. The table came from immunoSEQ multiplex PCR; TCRdb's copy has only in-frame clones and leaves some out. The sample has around 350,000 clones; more than 60% are singletons. The sequencing input was memory CD4+ T cells sorted from blood. Subset meaning: CD45RA-negative fraction. These TCRs come from a man between 25 and 39 years old in good health.

The chain links TRBV9 to TRBJ2-3; D is ambiguous. The CDR3 runs to 12 residues. Germline values: CDR1 SGDLS, CDR2 YYNGEE. V lost 9 bases to trimming and J lost 8 bases, with 16 bases between them. The CDR3 region is CATGPPPGTQYF. The CDR3 DNA sequence: TGTGCCACCGGACCGCCCCCAGGTACGCAGTATTTT.

This clone was recorded a few times. CDR3 residues: CAISATENTEAFF. The CDR3 coding sequence is TGTGCCATCAGTGCTACAGAGAACACTGAAGCTTTCTTT. V gene TRBV10-3 combines with J gene TRBJ1-1; D is ambiguous. This CDR3 contains 13 residues. The germline V gene encodes CDR1 ENHRY and CDR2 SYGVKD. V was pared by 4 bases and J by 1 base, with 7 bases between.

This clone was recorded once. Different DNA sequences within this sample yield the same CDR3. The rearrangement joins TRBV30 to TRBJ2-5; TRBD2 agrees at 9 bases. The CDR3 is 14 amino acids. Per germline, CDR1 GTSNPN and CDR2 SVGIG (reference sequence). The ends lost 1 base at V and 5 bases at J; junction bases unmatched: 5. CDR3 amino acids: CAWSGLAGFETQYF. The CDR3, as DNA: TGTGCCTGGAGTGGGCTAGCGGGATTTGAGACCCAGTACTTC.

This chain uses TRBV27 with TRBJ2-5; 8 positions agree with TRBD2. From germline, CDR1 is MNHEY and CDR2 SMNVEV (reference sequence). J was trimmed by 2 bases and V by 5 bases; bases with no gene match: 7. The CDR3 totals 15 residues. CDR3 residues: CASSPIAGFQETQYF. The CDR3 nucleotides read TGTGCCAGCAGTCCGATAGCGGGATTTCAAGAGACCCAGTACTTC.

V usage is TRBV4-2 and J usage is TRBJ1-2; D is unresolved. Germline V gene data show CDR1 as LGHNA and CDR2 as YNFKEQ. The V end lost 0 bases, the J end lost 8 bases, and 7 bases lay between the germline ends. CDR3 size: 12 residues. The CDR3 is CASSQDSEGYTF. The DNA of the CDR3 is TGTGCCAGCAGCCAAGACTCGGAAGGCTACACCTTC.

The rearrangement joins TRBV4-3 to TRBJ2-2; D is unclear. The germline V and J ends were trimmed by 7 bases and 1 base, with 10 bases remaining between them. Germline V gene lookup returns CDR1 LGHNA and CDR2 YSLEER. CDR3 length: 14 amino acids. The CDR3 sequence is CASKLQGNTGELFF. CDR3 DNA: TGCGCCAGCAAGTTACAAGGGAACACCGGGGAGCTGTTTTTT.

This chain links TRBV6-1 with TRBJ1-2; D not resolved. V gave up 4 bases and J gave up 1 base, with 13 bases separating them. Looked up from germline, CDR1 is MNHNS and CDR2 is SASEGT. CDR3 length: 15 residues. The CDR3 sequence: CASSVAVAFNYGYTF. CDR3 coding DNA: TGTGCCAGCAGTGTGGCGGTTGCCTTTAACTATGGCTACACCTTC.

With regard to this clone: This sample includes further DNA sequences coding for the same CDR3. The chain carries TRBV11-3 and TRBJ2-5, with 12 bases lining up with TRBD2. The CDR3 consists of 15 residues. Germline-derived CDR1 and CDR2 are SGHNT and YENEEA. V dropped 5 bases and J dropped 1; count of bases not matched to a gene: 2. The CDR3 protein is CASSLAGGPQETQYF. The CDR3 nucleotides are TGTGCCAGCAGCCTAGCGGGAGGGCCCCAAGAGACCCAGTACTTC.

The CDR3: CASSLGAGWGTDTQYF. CDR3 in DNA: TGTGCCAGCAGCTTAGGGGCGGGATGGGGCACAGATACGCAGTATTTT. The V call is TRBV11-2, the J call TRBJ2-3; D perhaps matches TRBD2 (6 bases). The CDR3 length is 16 residues. Germline V gene sequence: CDR1 SGHAT, CDR2 FQNNGV. V lost 1 base and J 1 base, leaving 12 bases between the germline ends.

V gene TRBV6-6 combines with J gene TRBJ2-3; the D is unclear. Trimming left V 5 bases short and J 5 bases short, with 14 bases between. CDR1 and CDR2 (germline): MNHNY, SVGAGI (reference sequence). The CDR3 totals 14 residues. CDR3 sequence reads: CASSHSSVGDTQYF. The CDR3 region has the DNA TGTGCCAGCAGTCATTCAAGCGTTGGAGATACGCAGTATTTT.

The chain joins TRBV18 to TRBJ1-4, with D possibly TRBD1 on 5 matching bases. Germline CDR1 is KGHSH and CDR2 is LQKENI. The CDR3 covers 16 residues. Trimming took 2 bases from V and 8 from J, leaving 18 bases between them. The CDR3 bases are TGTGCCAGCTCACCAATGGAGGCAGGGTCAGGGGAAAAACTGTTTTTT. Residues: CASSPMEAGSGEKLFF.

The gene calls are TRBV9 and TRBJ2-1, with D possibly matching TRBD1 (6 bases). CDR1 is SGDLS, CDR2 YYNGEE, per germline. There are 15 residues in the CDR3. Trimming shortened V by 3 bases and J by 1 base, and 11 bases separated the two germline ends. CDR3 region: CASSAGHPSYNEQFF. CDR3 coding DNA: TGTGCCAGCAGCGCGGGACACCCTTCCTACAATGAGCAGTTCTTC.

The chain joins TRBV5-1 to TRBJ2-3, with 9 bases fitting TRBD1. Trimming removed 1 base from V and 6 bases from J; junction bases left unmatched: 12. Germline CDR1 is SGHRS and CDR2 is YFSETQ. This CDR3 is built from 17 residues. The CDR3, as DNA: TGCGCCAGCAGCTTGCCCCCGGGACAGGGCTACTTGGATACGCAGTATTTT. Translated: CASSLPPGQGYLDTQYF.

The chain links TRBV6-1 to TRBJ2-3, with 8 bases identical to TRBD2. Germline-derived CDR1 and CDR2 are MNHNS and SASEGT. V lost 3 bases, J lost 3 bases, and 5 bases stayed unmatched. The CDR3 extends over 15 amino acids. Here the CDR3 DNA reads TGTGCCAGCAGTGAGGCGGGAGGTGGGACAGATACGCAGTATTTT. Its translation is CASSEAGGGTDTQYF.

This clone was recorded a few times. The J gene is TRBJ2-7, the V gene TRBV28, with TRBD1 matching over 9 bases. Trimming removed 10 bases from V and 2 bases from J; junction bases left unmatched: 3. Per the germline V gene, CDR1 is MDHEN and CDR2 is SYDVKM. This CDR3 comprises 12 residues. CDR3 nucleotides: TGTGCCATTCGGGACAGGGCCTACGAGCAGTACTTC. Its translation is CAIRDRAYEQYF.

This chain connects TRBV5-8 to TRBJ2-5, with 12 bases aligning to TRBD1. Germline lookup yields CDR1 SGHTS and CDR2 YDEGEE. The CDR3 is 15 residues long. Losses at the gene ends were 4 bases for V and 5 bases for J; bases not matched to a gene: 6. This CDR3 is CASSLGTGGGETQYF. CDR3 nucleotide sequence: TGTGCCAGCAGCCTTGGGACAGGGGGCGGGGAGACCCAGTACTTC.

CDR3 DNA: TGTGCCAGCAGTGACCAGGACACGGCCCTCCACTTT. This sequence encodes CASSDQDTALHF. The J gene is TRBJ1-6, the V gene TRBV2, with D tentatively TRBD1 (5 bases). Trimming cost V 3 bases and J 14 bases, with 11 bases left between them. The CDR3 covers 12 residues. The germline V gene has CDR1 SNHLY and CDR2 FYNNEI. Complete variable domain (other parts from reference TRBV2 and TRBJ1-6): EPEVTQTPSHQVTQMGQEVILRCVPISNHLYFYWYRQILGQKVEFLVSFYNNEISEKSEIFDDQFSVERPDGSNFTLKIRSTKLEDSAMYFCASSDQDTALHFGNGTRLTVT.

The genes are TRBV5-1 and TRBJ2-1, with TRBD2 as a possible D gene (7 bases). CDR1 and CDR2 from the germline V gene are SGHRS and YFSETQ. V was pared by 4 bases and J by 2 bases, with 16 bases between. This CDR3 is 16 amino acids long. CDR3 DNA: TGCGCCAGCAGCGGGGGGCAGCGGGGCCCCTACAATGAGCAGTTCTTC. Protein: CASSGGQRGPYNEQFF.

The CDR3 DNA sequence: TGTGCCAGCAGTTTAGTTCCAGGACACCTATACGAGCAGTACTTC. Protein: CASSLVPGHLYEQYF. The genes are TRBV6-5 and TRBJ2-7, with TRBD1 as a possible D gene (5 bases). The CDR3 consists of 15 residues. Germline CDR1 is MNHEY and CDR2 is SVGAGI. V was cut by 4 bases and J by 4 bases, with 17 bases left in between.

This clone showed up just a few times. This sequence joins TRBV2 and TRBJ2-5; 11 positions agree with TRBD2. J lost 1 base, V lost 6 bases, and 7 bases had no gene match. Per germline, CDR1 SNHLY and CDR2 FYNNEI. This CDR3 is 16 amino acids long. The CDR3 DNA reads TGTGCCAGCAGGGCAACTAGCGGGAGACCCCAAGAGACCCAGTACTTC. Protein: CASRATSGRPQETQYF.

Only a few counts were recorded for this clone. The chain employs TRBV9 and TRBJ2-1; the D is unclear. The germline V gene has CDR1 SGDLS and CDR2 YYNGEE. The CDR3 runs 15 residues. The V end was cut by 0 bases, the J end by 4 bases, with 11 bases between. The DNA for the CDR3 is TGTGCCAGCAGCGTAGCCCAAATGGTTTACAATGAGCAGTTCTTC. This sequence encodes CASSVAQMVYNEQFF.

This chain joins TRBV5-4 and TRBJ2-1; no firm D call. Trimming took off 4 bases at V and 9 bases at J, with 14 bases between the two ends. The CDR3 runs 13 residues. Looked up from germline, CDR1 is SGHNT and CDR2 is YYREEE (reference sequence). As DNA, the CDR3 is TGTGCCAGCAGCCCCGATGTGTTAGGTGAGCAGTTCTTC. Translating it yields CASSPDVLGEQFF.

The V call is TRBV28, the J call TRBJ2-7; the D is unclear. V gave up 2 bases and J gave up 2 bases, with 10 bases separating them. The CDR3 covers 14 residues. Germline CDR1 is MDHEN and CDR2 is SYDVKM. The CDR3 DNA is TGTGCCAGCAGTTTAGGAGCGTCACCCTACGAGCAGTACTTC. It translates to CASSLGASPYEQYF. Using reference TRBV28 and TRBJ2-7 for the parts outside the CDR3, the full variable domain is DVKVTQSSRYLVKRTGEKVFLECVQDMDHENMFWYRQDPGLGLRLIYFSYDVKMKEKGDIPEGYSVSREKKERFSLILESASTNQTSMYLCASSLGASPYEQYFGPGTRLTVT.

This clone was seen just once. This chain links TRBV30 with TRBJ2-3, with D possibly being TRBD1 or TRBD2 (6 bases each). V lost 2 bases, J lost 6 bases, and 15 bases lay in between. The germline V gene encodes CDR1 GTSNPN and CDR2 SVGIG (reference sequence). The length of the CDR3 is 14 residues. The CDR3 here is CAWSWTGADDTQYF. CDR3 sequence (DNA): TGTGCCTGGAGTTGGACGGGGGCCGACGATACGCAGTATTTT.

This clone was seen only a few times. The chain recombines TRBV2 with TRBJ2-5, with a weak D call TRBD2 (6 bases). Germline V gene data show CDR1 as SNHLY and CDR2 as FYNNEI. The length of the CDR3 is 16 residues. V was trimmed by 7 bases and J by 1 base, leaving 19 bases between them. The DNA of the CDR3 is TGTGCCAGCATCTCGGGGAGGCAAAGCCTCCAAGAGACCCAGTACTTC. Protein: CASISGRQSLQETQYF.